The 5 T cell receptor beta chains in this list originate from one sample, sequenced in a study of identical twins. Each CDR3 protein gets one entry after TCRdb re-called the 5' RACE reads with MiXCR. The table shows 700,000 or so distinct CDR3 sequences, with over 8.5% occurring only once. The same sample was also used in a study of yellow fever vaccine responses in identical twins.

The specimen sequenced was PBMCs. These receptors were taken from a woman aged 18 to 35 in good health.

This rearrangement joins TRBV20-1 to TRBJ2-1; D possibly uses TRBD1 or TRBD2 (5 bases each). Germline CDR1 and CDR2: DFQATT and SNEGSKA (reference sequence). V lost 3 bases and J 2 bases, leaving 11 bases between the germline ends. This CDR3 comprises 14 residues. The CDR3 is CSASPSGPYNEQFF. DNA for the CDR3: TGCAGTGCTAGCCCCTCGGGGCCCTACAATGAGCAGTTCTTC.

This clonotype was observed at least ten times. The chain employs TRBV12-3 or TRBV12-4 and TRBJ2-7; 10 bases are shared with TRBD1. V shed 5 bases and J 4 bases; nucleotides not matched to a gene: 8. CDR3 size: 15 residues. The CDR3 coding sequence is TGTGCCAGCAGTGGGGGGACAGGGGCTAAGTACGAGCAGTACTTC. Amino acid sequence: CASSGGTGAKYEQYF.

This sequence joins TRBV7-2 and TRBJ2-1; 9 bases align to TRBD2. Germline-derived CDR1 and CDR2 are SGHTA and FQGNSA. V lost 3 bases to trimming and J lost 9 bases; unmatched junction nucleotides: 9. This CDR3 has 15 residues. CDR3 loop: CASSFGGGASGEQFF. The CDR3 nucleotides read TGTGCCAGCAGCTTTGGCGGGGGGGCTTCAGGTGAGCAGTTCTTC.

This clonotype was seen many times. The gene calls are TRBV18 and TRBJ2-7; 12 positions match TRBD1. This CDR3 is 15 amino acids long. The V and J ends lost 3 bases and 3 bases, in that order; junction bases with no gene match: 3. Germline lookup yields CDR1 KGHSH and CDR2 LQKENI. The DNA of the CDR3 is TGTGCCAGCTCACCGGGACAGGGGGCTAGCTACGAGCAGTACTTC. The encoded protein is CASSPGQGASYEQYF.

This clonotype was observed a few times. This chain uses TRBV7-9 with TRBJ2-1; TRBD2 matches 7 bases. The V gene end was trimmed by 6 bases and the J gene end by 10 bases; junction bases not matched to a gene: 6. This CDR3 region has 12 residues. Germline V CDR1 and CDR2: SEHNR, FQNEAQ (reference sequence). CDR3 nucleotides: TGTGCCAGCAGGGCAGCGGGGCTCGAGCAGTTCTTC. This translates into CASRAAGLEQFF.